This T cell receptor (beta chain) was sequenced for a study of T cell responses to AZD1222 COVID-19 vaccine. General study results and limits: With two AZD1222 doses given, Spike-specific TCR breadth and depth both rose.

CDR3 length: 11 residues. V gave up 8 bases and J gave up 7 bases, with 12 bases separating them. Per germline, CDR1 MNHEY and CDR2 SVGAGI. A remark on this clone: Antigen specificity is unknown.

Only in-frame clones appear in the TCRdb table, and some are missing; sequencing was by immunoSEQ multiplex PCR. In the table there are about 94,000 clones, around 84% of which are singletons. Second-dose intervals of approximately 4 or approximately 12 weeks were pooled. The sample here was peripheral blood, taken 28 days after the second AZD1222 dose. The sequence was obtained from an adult who received the AZD1222 COVID-19 vaccine. The V and J genes are TRBV6-5 and TRBJ2-7; D might be TRBD2 (6 bases). The CDR3 sequence: CASVRGGEQYF. The CDR3 DNA reads as TGTGCCAGCGTAAGGGGAGGAGAGCAGTACTTC.